This note documents a single T cell receptor (beta chain) sequence. Its target is not known. Populations isolated by sorting all had purity greater than 95%. The entirety of the isolated RNA underwent reverse transcription, so expressed TCRB transcripts were sequenced. Repertoires were generated with immunoSEQ multiplex PCR, while TCRdb's copy carries only in-frame clones and drops some. The data contain more than 300,000 clones, about 14% of them singletons. This entry comes from a study of beta chain features in type 1 diabetes. Notes on the study in general: Moderately but significantly shorter TCRB CDR3s were found in Type 1 diabetes patients in all four CD4+ subsets. More deletions and fewer insertions at VDJ junctions were found in patients with type 1 diabetes.

Sequenced sample: naive CD4+ T cells from blood. The clonotype was recovered from a young woman in good health.

In DNA, the CDR3 is TGTGCCAGCAGACTCGGAGAAATCTACGAGCAGTACTTC. This sequence encodes CASRLGEIYEQYF. This chain uses TRBV6-1 with TRBJ2-7, with D uncertain. V was pared by 6 bases and J by 3 bases, with 12 bases between. The CDR3 has 13 amino acids. CDR1 is MNHNS and CDR2 is SASEGT in the germline V gene.